This record covers a single T cell receptor beta chain. Its matching antigen is unknown. No donor was unhealthy or non-Caucasian. TCRdb itself ran the 5' RACE reads through MiXCR, one entry per CDR3 protein. The data show 700,000 to 950,000 distinct CDR3 sequences, with about 12% seen just once and roughly 1.5% held by the top ten. The sample comes from a study of identical twins. The CDR3 covers 14 residues. The germline V gene has CDR1 MNHEY and CDR2 SMNVEV (reference sequence). V dropped 5 bases and J dropped 7 bases, with 15 bases sitting between them. Study-level points and caveats: Low generation-probability sequences were in excess among twin-shared out-of-frame alpha sequences. The study drew conclusions from cross-sectional statistical analysis, not from following the same donors. Beta out-of-frame sequences showed weaker excess sharing between twins.

These data are also associated with another study on yellow fever vaccine responses in identical twins.

The clonotype comes from a woman in her late teens or twenties in good health. The specimen sequenced was PBMCs. V is TRBV27 and J is TRBJ2-1; TRBD1 or TRBD2 may be the D gene (5 bases each). CDR3 nucleotide sequence: TGTGCCAGCAGTCCGGGGACCACTGTAAATGAGCAGTTCTTC. Its protein product is CASSPGTTVNEQFF.